This T cell receptor (beta chain) came from a study of T cells in localized non-small cell lung cancer. This CDR3 contains 13 residues. Germline V gene data show CDR1 as MNHNY and CDR2 as SVGAGI (reference sequence). V lost 6 bases and J lost 7, with 16 bases in between. Points from the study as a whole: The study sequenced only one region of the tumor. As a result, intratumor heterogeneity could not be excluded and remains possible. Greater blood T cell density accompanied longer overall survival. Turning up in adjacent lung were a median about 56 of the top 100 tumor clones.

Some clones are missing from TCRdb's copy, which holds only in-frame ones; the method was immunoSEQ multiplex PCR. Of 20,000 to 30,000 clones in the sample, 92% were seen once. Concerning this clone: Its matching antigen is unknown.

The clonotype originates from a man aged 40 to 70 with stage III squamous cell lung carcinoma. Source: peripheral blood, taken before any cancer treatment. The chain has TRBV6-6 and TRBJ2-7, with TRBD2 as a possible D gene (6 bases). The CDR3 bases are TGTGCCAGCAGCTCCGGAGGGACGGGAGAGCAGTACTTC. The encoded protein is CASSSGGTGEQYF.